Listed below are T cell receptor beta chains from one sample, sequenced in a study of T cell changes during pregnancy in multiple sclerosis. The repertoire was sequenced with immunoSEQ multiplex PCR; TCRdb's copy has only in-frame clones and lacks some. The sample yields 78,000 or so clones, about 90% seen once. The input for sequencing was peripheral blood, taken before pregnancy. Every receptor here comes from a female donor with multiple sclerosis, enrolled in a pregnancy study. The conserved cysteine and the conserved F or W are not part of the CDR3 here. Clone size, where shown, is once, few, many, or a class for clones that have expanded.

CDR3 protein | clone size | J gene | V gene
ASSQEAAGASVSEAF | NA | TRBJ1-1 | TRBV4-1
ASSLTGQMNTEAF | NA | TRBJ1-1 | TRBV7-9
SVPGQGIGGQY | NA | TRBJ2-7 | TRBV29-1
ASSDSAGDTGELF | NA | TRBJ2-2 | TRBV6-1
ASSLFRGWDEQF | NA | TRBJ2-1 | TRBV27
ASSETGATYNEQF | NA | TRBJ2-1 | TRBV9
ASSEGQGLYEQF | once | TRBJ2-1 | TRBV2
ASSEADFTSSYNEQF | NA | TRBJ2-1 | TRBV6-1
ASSNPVKF | NA | TRBJ2-1 | TRBV7-9
ASSLDSGGYGYT | NA | TRBJ1-2 | TRBV11-3
ASTQGIGYGYT | NA | TRBJ1-2 | TRBV19
ASSQELVQGGEKLF | NA | TRBJ1-4 | TRBV4-1
ASSLGSGELF | NA | TRBJ2-2 | TRBV5-4
ASSYSWTGDGYT | NA | TRBJ1-2 | TRBV6-5
ASTEGLNGELF | once | TRBJ2-2 | TRBV25-1
ASSQDLAGFYNEQF | NA | TRBJ2-1 | TRBV14
ASSSITGGQPQH | NA | TRBJ1-5 | TRBV7-8
ASSGQSGAAGELF | few | TRBJ2-2 | TRBV7-3
ASSQKRGGPQETQY | NA | TRBJ2-5 | TRBV7-8
ASRPQGDLGYT | NA | TRBJ1-2 | TRBV7-6
ASSLGTGKETQY | NA | TRBJ2-5 | TRBV5-5
ASSVFKRWTEAF | NA | TRBJ1-1 | TRBV13
ASSSYRGSPEAF | once | TRBJ1-1 | TRBV7-3
ASTNGVDTLH | NA | TRBJ1-6 | TRBV5-6
AWSVDSSYEQY | NA | TRBJ2-7 | TRBV30
ASSWDRESDTQY | NA | TRBJ2-3 | TRBV7-8
ASSSSRGLQGANVLT | NA | TRBJ2-6 | TRBV9
ASSSSLAGGSNEQF | NA | TRBJ2-1 | TRBV5-1
ASSITRTGRLAGELF | NA | TRBJ2-2 | TRBV5-6
ASSFQAGSASPLH | NA | TRBJ1-6 | TRBV7-9
ASSLLPSGAYEQY | NA | TRBJ2-7 | TRBV5-8
ASSESIGQSQETQY | NA | TRBJ2-5 | TRBV6-1
ASSLRRRGGWETQY | NA | TRBJ2-5 | TRBV11-2
ASSVRGRDTGELF | NA | TRBJ2-2 | TRBV25-1
ASSSQGQVGYGYT | NA | TRBJ1-2 | TRBV11-2
ATSRDASQTYEQY | NA | TRBJ2-7 | TRBV15
ASSRDMRSAGTIY | NA | TRBJ1-3 | TRBV7-9
ATRRSGDTGELF | NA | TRBJ2-2 | TRBV11-1
ASSRTAQNYGYT | NA | TRBJ1-2 | TRBV18
ASSRRQLGSPLH | NA | TRBJ1-6 | TRBV7-9
AISRGDSTNEKLF | NA | TRBJ1-4 | TRBV10-3
ASSPVDRDPRVQY | NA | TRBJ2-5 | TRBV18
ASSPLDRGDQPQH | NA | TRBJ1-5 | TRBV19
AIRGTTGNITYEQY | NA | TRBJ2-7 | TRBV10-3
ASSLPMNTEAF | NA | TRBJ1-1 | TRBV5-4
ASWGTPTTGELF | NA | TRBJ2-2 | TRBV6-6